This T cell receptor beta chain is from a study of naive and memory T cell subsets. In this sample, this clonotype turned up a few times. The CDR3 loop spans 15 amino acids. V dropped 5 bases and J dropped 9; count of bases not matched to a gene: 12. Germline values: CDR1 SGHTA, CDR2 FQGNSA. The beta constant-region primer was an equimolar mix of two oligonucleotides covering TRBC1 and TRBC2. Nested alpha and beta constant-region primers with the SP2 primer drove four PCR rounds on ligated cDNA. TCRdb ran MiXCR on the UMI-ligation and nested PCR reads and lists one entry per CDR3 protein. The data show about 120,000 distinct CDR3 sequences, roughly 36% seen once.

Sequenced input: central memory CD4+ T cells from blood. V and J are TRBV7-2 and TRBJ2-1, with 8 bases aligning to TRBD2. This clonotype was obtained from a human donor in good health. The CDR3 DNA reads TGTGCCAGCAGCCTCCATGGGACTAGTTGGGCTGAGCAGTTCTTC. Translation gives CASSLHGTSWAEQFF.